Listed here are 31 T cell receptor beta chains from one sample, sequenced in a study of Ad26.COV2.S vaccination and SARS-CoV-2 variants. Assay used: immunoSEQ multiplex PCR; TCRdb lists only in-frame clones, some missing. This table has roughly 300,000 clones, roughly 90% appearing once. Sample treatment: approximately 18 received Ad26.COV2.S at low or high dose, single or two shots; about five received placebo; per-sample allocation not given. Samples analyzed were those drawn on day 63 after the first vaccine or placebo injection. Sample: peripheral blood, taken in a trial of Ad26.COV2.S vaccine versus placebo. The receptors were sampled from a person between 18 and 65 years old who received the Ad26.COV2.S COVID-19 vaccine or a placebo.

This clone was observed a handful of times. The genes are TRBV10-3 and TRBJ1-2, with D perhaps TRBD1 (5 bases). CDR3 length: 15 amino acids. With 4 bases removed from V and 3 bases from J, the gap between germline ends came to 15 bases. CDR1 ENHRY and CDR2 SYGVKD come from the germline V gene. The CDR3 bases are TGTGCCATCAGTGGTGGGTTGGGGGACTACTATGGCTACACCTTC. This codes for CAISGGLGDYYGYTF.

This chain joins TRBV19 and TRBJ2-2; 7 nucleotides agree with TRBD1. J gave up 4 bases and V 5 bases, and 1 base lay outside the gene matches. The CDR3 consists of 13 residues. Germline CDR1 reads LNHDA; CDR2 reads SQIVND (reference sequence). This CDR3 is CASSGTVTGELFF. DNA for the CDR3: TGTGCCAGTAGTGGGACAGTCACCGGGGAGCTGTTTTTT.

The rearrangement links TRBV7-9 to TRBJ2-1; 16 bases fit TRBD2. Germline CDR1 and CDR2: SEHNR and FQNEAQ (reference sequence). The ends lost 1 base at V and 7 bases at J; junction bases unmatched: 10. CDR3 size: 19 residues. The CDR3 coding sequence is TGTGCCAGCAGCTTAGACGGGACTAGCGGGGGGGCCGGAGCGAATGAGCAGTTCTTC. Amino acid sequence: CASSLDGTSGGAGANEQFF.

This chain links TRBV6-5 with TRBJ2-3; D could derive from TRBD1 or TRBD2 (5 bases each). V gave up 7 bases and J gave up 4 bases, with 12 bases separating them. Germline CDR1 reads MNHEY; CDR2 reads SVGAGI. The CDR3 contains 13 residues. CDR3 amino acids: CASMLGVADTQYF. CDR3 in DNA: TGTGCCAGCATGCTGGGGGTGGCAGATACGCAGTATTTT.

The chain joins TRBV9 to TRBJ2-7; TRBD1 is a possible D gene (7 bases). The CDR3 sequence is 14 residues long. Germline lookup yields CDR1 SGDLS and CDR2 YYNGEE. Deletions cut 3 bases from V and 3 bases from J, with 13 bases between. The CDR3 here is CASSGQGGFYEQYF. DNA for the CDR3: TGTGCCAGCAGCGGACAGGGAGGCTTCTACGAGCAGTACTTC.

V usage is TRBV6-5 and J usage is TRBJ1-3, with unresolved D. CDR1 is MNHEY and CDR2 is SVGAGI in the germline V gene. V was trimmed by 6 bases and J by 0 bases, leaving 6 bases between them. The CDR3 is made up of 13 amino acids. The CDR3: CASRRSSGNTIYF. Written as DNA, the CDR3 is TGTGCCAGCAGACGGAGCTCTGGAAACACCATATATTTT.

The J gene is TRBJ2-1, the V gene TRBV3-1 (or the pseudogene TRBV3-2); TRBD1 might be the D (6 bases). The germline V and J ends were trimmed by 2 bases and 4 bases, with 12 bases remaining between them. CDR1 LGHDT and CDR2 YNNKEL come from the germline V gene (reference sequence). This CDR3 region has 15 residues. The CDR3, as DNA: TGTGCCAGCAGCCAAAGTCATCAGGGGTACAATGAGCAGTTCTTC. Translating it yields CASSQSHQGYNEQFF.

The chain has TRBV5-6 and TRBJ1-6; D uncertain. Germline-derived CDR1 and CDR2 are SGHDT and YYEEEE. The germline V and J ends were trimmed by 4 bases and 8 bases, with 13 bases remaining between them. This CDR3 is built from 14 residues. For the CDR3, the DNA is TGTGCCAGCAGCCCCTTAGGATCGGATTCACCCCTCCACTTT. Its translation is CASSPLGSDSPLHF.

The chain is built from TRBV24-1 and TRBJ1-1; D is possibly TRBD1 (6 bases). CDR3 length equals 21 residues. V was shortened by 12 bases and J by 0 bases, with 37 bases between the two germline ends. Germline V gene sequence: CDR1 KGHDR, CDR2 SFDVKD. The CDR3 DNA reads TGTGCCGCCACCACGAGAAGCGTTCCCGGGACACAAACTGACATGAACACTGAAGCTTTCTTT. This encodes CAATTRSVPGTQTDMNTEAFF.

This clone occurred a few times. The J gene is TRBJ2-4, the V gene TRBV9; D remains unclear. This CDR3 spans 13 amino acids. Looked up from germline, CDR1 is SGDLS and CDR2 is YYNGEE. V was cut by 7 bases and J by 2 bases, with 10 bases left in between. The CDR3 DNA reads TGTGCCAGCGGGCCACAGTCCAAAAACATTCAGTACTTC. Translation: CASGPQSKNIQYF.

Note on this clone: Other nucleotide sequences in the sample specify the same CDR3. V is TRBV6-5 and J is TRBJ2-2; 10 bases align to TRBD2. The V gene end was trimmed by 2 bases and the J gene end by 5 bases; junction bases not matched to a gene: 2. This CDR3 region has 15 residues. The V gene's germline CDR1 is MNHEY and CDR2 SVGAGI. CDR3 in DNA: TGTGCCAGCAGTTACCAGCGGGGGGGGACCGGGGAGCTGTTTTTT. As protein: CASSYQRGGTGELFF.

The chain couples TRBV27 to TRBJ2-1; D not certain. This CDR3 is 12 amino acids long. Trimming removed 6 bases at V and 6 bases at J, with 9 bases between. Germline-derived CDR1 and CDR2 are MNHEY and SMNVEV (reference sequence). The CDR3 nucleotides are TGTGCCAGCAGAAGTGGCCGCAATGAGCAGTTCTTC. Protein: CASRSGRNEQFF.

This chain connects TRBV21-1 to TRBJ1-4; the D call of TRBD1 is as the table states it, not checked on the DNA. TRBV21-1 is tagged as a pseudogene. The CDR3 is 16 amino acids. CDR3 loop: CASTPATGVTNEKLFF. CDR3 nucleotide sequence: TGTGCCAGCACCCCGGCCACAGGGGTAACTAATGAAAAACTGTTTTTT.

This chain joins TRBV2 and TRBJ1-5; no firm D call. Per germline, CDR1 SNHLY and CDR2 FYNNEI. The CDR3 has 14 amino acids. The V end was cut by 7 bases, the J end by 0 bases, with 10 bases between. CDR3 in amino acids: CASNAGLSNQPQHF. CDR3 DNA: TGTGCCAGCAACGCCGGACTTAGCAATCAGCCCCAGCATTTT.

The chain couples TRBV27 to TRBJ2-7; 10 bases line up with TRBD1. In germline, CDR1 is MNHEY, CDR2 SMNVEV (reference sequence). V trimming: 6 bases; J trimming: 0 bases; junction bases outside the gene matches: 8. CDR3 size: 16 residues. CDR3 region: CASSPTGGYSSYEQYF. The CDR3 coding sequence is TGTGCCAGCAGCCCGACAGGGGGCTATAGCTCCTACGAGCAGTACTTC.

V and J are TRBV2 and TRBJ1-2, with 8 positions matching TRBD1. Germline V lookup: CDR1 SNHLY, CDR2 FYNNEI. V shed 5 bases and J 6 bases; nucleotides not matched to a gene: 5. This CDR3 has 13 amino acids. The CDR3 sequence is CASSSGQEDGYTF. The CDR3 region has the DNA TGTGCCAGCAGTTCGGGACAGGAGGATGGCTACACCTTC.

The V call is TRBV3-1 (or the pseudogene TRBV3-2), the J call TRBJ2-3, with D hard to call. Germline CDR1 and CDR2: LGHDT and YNNKEL (reference sequence). The CDR3 is 16 amino acids. V was clipped by 4 bases and J by 2 bases, with 16 bases between them. This chain's CDR3 is CASSLGVIETTDTQYF. The CDR3 region has the DNA TGTGCCAGCAGCCTTGGGGTCATCGAAACCACAGATACGCAGTATTTT.

The chain couples TRBV11-2 to TRBJ2-4; the D is unclear. There are 14 residues in the CDR3. Trimming shortened V by 6 bases and J by 7 bases, and 16 bases separated the two germline ends. Per germline, CDR1 SGHAT and CDR2 FQNNGV. The CDR3 bases are TGTGCCAGCAGTCCAGACGCAGTCGGCAACATTCAGTACTTC. Translation gives CASSPDAVGNIQYF.

The chain links TRBV6-5 to TRBJ1-1; TRBD1 aligns across 8 bases. This CDR3 region has 13 residues. Trimming took 6 bases from V and 4 from J; bases not matched to a gene: 4. In germline, CDR1 is MNHEY, CDR2 SVGAGI. The CDR3 region is CASRQGVGTEAFF. CDR3 bases: TGTGCCAGCAGACAGGGGGTTGGCACTGAAGCTTTCTTT.

This clone occurred a few times. CDR3 DNA: TGTGCCAGCAGCTTAAGTGAAAACTATGGCTACACCTTC. Residues: CASSLSENYGYTF. The V and J genes are TRBV7-9 and TRBJ1-2, with unresolved D. This CDR3 is 13 amino acids long. The V end lost 2 bases, the J end lost 2 bases, and 6 bases lay between the germline ends. Germline V lookup: CDR1 SEHNR, CDR2 FQNEAQ (reference sequence).

The chain recombines TRBV6-5 with TRBJ1-2; 8 bases agree with TRBD1. CDR1 and CDR2 from the germline V gene are MNHEY and SVGAGI. Trimming removed 6 bases from V and 8 bases from J; junction bases left unmatched: 8. The CDR3 spans 13 residues. Written as DNA, the CDR3 is TGTGCCAGCAGACCTACAGGGGGGACGGGCTACACCTTC. It yields the protein CASRPTGGTGYTF.

This chain connects TRBV10-1 to TRBJ1-1; unclear D gene. With 2 bases removed from V and 7 bases from J, the gap between germline ends came to 8 bases. Germline CDR1 is WNHNN and CDR2 is SYGVQD (reference sequence). The CDR3 consists of 12 residues. CDR3 amino acids: CASSENRHEAFF. In DNA, the CDR3 is TGCGCCAGCAGTGAGAACAGACATGAAGCTTTCTTT.

The chain has TRBV3-1 (or the pseudogene TRBV3-2) and TRBJ2-2; D unclear. Germline V lookup: CDR1 LGHDT, CDR2 YNNKEL (reference sequence). Trimming left V 2 bases short and J 2 bases short, with 12 bases between. The CDR3 sequence is 16 residues long. The CDR3 loop reads CASSQKTLTNTGELFF. In DNA, the CDR3 is TGTGCCAGCAGCCAAAAGACCTTAACAAACACCGGGGAGCTGTTTTTT.

The rearrangement joins TRBV24-1 to TRBJ2-5, with 9 bases fitting TRBD1. J lost 3 bases, V lost 6 bases, and 7 bases had no gene match. Germline V gives CDR1 KGHDR, CDR2 SFDVKD. CDR3 length equals 15 residues. The CDR3 DNA is TGTGCCACCAGTCAGACCGGGACAGGGAAAGAGACCCAGTACTTC. Amino acid sequence: CATSQTGTGKETQYF.

This chain links TRBV20-1 with TRBJ1-1; TRBD1 matches 7 bases. This CDR3 region has 11 residues. The trim removed 3 bases at V and 7 bases at J, leaving 2 bases unmatched. Germline V gene sequence: CDR1 DFQATT, CDR2 SNEGSKA (reference sequence). The DNA of the CDR3 is TGCAGTGCTAGCGGGACAGTTGAAGCTTTCTTT. This codes for CSASGTVEAFF.

This chain uses TRBV9 with TRBJ1-2, with 8 bases lining up with TRBD1. The germline gives CDR1 SGDLS, CDR2 YYNGEE. The ends lost 3 bases at V and 8 bases at J; junction bases unmatched: 6. This CDR3 is 13 amino acids long. CDR3 in amino acids: CASSGDRGHGYTF. CDR3 DNA: TGTGCCAGCAGCGGCGACAGGGGCCACGGCTACACCTTC.

The chain uses TRBV5-6 and TRBJ1-2; 11 nucleotides agree with TRBD1. The CDR3 is 16 amino acids. The ends lost 1 base at V and 8 bases at J; junction bases unmatched: 10. From germline, CDR1 is SGHDT and CDR2 YYEEEE. The CDR3 region is CASSLYSGQGVMGYTF. The CDR3 coding sequence is TGTGCCAGCAGCTTGTATTCGGGACAGGGGGTTATGGGCTACACCTTC. Full variable domain (remainder filled in from reference TRBV5-6 and TRBJ1-2): DAGVTQSPTHLIKTRGQQVTLRCSPKSGHDTVSWYQQALGQGPQFIFQYYEEEERQRGNFPDRFSGHQFPNYSSELNVNALLLGDSALYLCASSLYSGQGVMGYTFGSGTRLTVV.

The genes are TRBV28 and TRBJ2-7; 13 bases align to TRBD2. V was pared by 4 bases and J by 4 bases, with 7 bases of the junction left unmatched. The CDR3 runs to 16 residues. Germline CDR1 is MDHEN and CDR2 is SYDVKM. The CDR3 DNA sequence: TGTGCCAGCAGTTCCGCCGGACTAGCGGGAGTGTACGAGCAGTACTTC. This translates into CASSSAGLAGVYEQYF.

The chain is built from TRBV6-6 and TRBJ2-7; D not resolved. The V end lost 0 bases, the J end lost 3 bases, and 15 bases lay between the germline ends. The CDR3 totals 16 residues. Germline CDR1 MNHNY, CDR2 SVGAGI (reference sequence). CDR3 sequence: CASSYSPAEPYYEQYF. The CDR3 region has the DNA TGTGCCAGCAGTTACTCACCTGCCGAACCTTACTACGAGCAGTACTTC.

This clone was picked up one time. The rearrangement uses TRBV6-5 and TRBJ1-1; TRBD1 might be the D (6 bases). The CDR3 has 15 amino acids. CDR1 is MNHEY and CDR2 is SVGAGI in the germline V gene. Trimming pared 0 bases from V and 4 bases from J, leaving 12 bases between. The CDR3 DNA sequence: TGTGCCAGCAGTTACTCGCCAGGGGTCGGCACTGAAGCTTTCTTT. Residues: CASSYSPGVGTEAFF.

The rearrangement joins TRBV7-9 to TRBJ1-5; D not resolved. V lost 6 bases, J lost 4 bases, and 10 bases lay in between. Per germline, CDR1 SEHNR and CDR2 FQNEAQ (reference sequence). There are 13 residues in the CDR3. CDR3 sequence: CASSYDRNQPQHF. The CDR3 nucleotides read TGTGCCAGCAGTTACGACCGGAATCAGCCCCAGCATTTT.